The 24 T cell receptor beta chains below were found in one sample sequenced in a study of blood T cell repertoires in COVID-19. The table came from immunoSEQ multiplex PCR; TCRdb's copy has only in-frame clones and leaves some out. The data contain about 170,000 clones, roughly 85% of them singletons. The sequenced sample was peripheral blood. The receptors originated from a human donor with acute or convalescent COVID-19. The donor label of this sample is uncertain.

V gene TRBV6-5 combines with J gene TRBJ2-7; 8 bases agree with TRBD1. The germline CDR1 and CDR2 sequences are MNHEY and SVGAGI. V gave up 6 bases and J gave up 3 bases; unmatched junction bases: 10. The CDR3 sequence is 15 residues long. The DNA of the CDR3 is TGTGCCAGCAGGGCCGGGACAGGCCCTTACTACGAGCAGTACTTC. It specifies CASRAGTGPYYEQYF.

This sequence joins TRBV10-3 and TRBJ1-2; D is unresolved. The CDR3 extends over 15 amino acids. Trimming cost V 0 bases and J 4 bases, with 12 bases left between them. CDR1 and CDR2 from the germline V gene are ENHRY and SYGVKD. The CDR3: CAISESSRSIYGYTF. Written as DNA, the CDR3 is TGTGCCATCAGTGAGTCTAGCCGCTCTATCTATGGCTACACCTTC.

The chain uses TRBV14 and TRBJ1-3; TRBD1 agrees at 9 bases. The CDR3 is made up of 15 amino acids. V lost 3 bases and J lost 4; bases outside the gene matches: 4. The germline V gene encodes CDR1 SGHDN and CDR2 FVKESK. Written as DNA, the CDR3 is TGTGCCAGCAGCCATGGACAGGGGTTCGGAAACACCATATATTTT. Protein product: CASSHGQGFGNTIYF.

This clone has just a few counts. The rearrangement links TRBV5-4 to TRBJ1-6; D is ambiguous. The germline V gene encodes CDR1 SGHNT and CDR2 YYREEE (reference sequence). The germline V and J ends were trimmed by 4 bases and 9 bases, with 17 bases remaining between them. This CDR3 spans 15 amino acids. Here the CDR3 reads CASSGFQEAGSPLHF. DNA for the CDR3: TGTGCCAGCAGCGGTTTCCAAGAGGCGGGTTCACCCCTCCACTTT.

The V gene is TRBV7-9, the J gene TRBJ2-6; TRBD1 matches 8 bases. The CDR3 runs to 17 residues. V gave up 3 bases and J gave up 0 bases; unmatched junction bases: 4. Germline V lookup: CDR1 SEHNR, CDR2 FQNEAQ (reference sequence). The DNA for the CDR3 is TGTGCCAGCAGCTTGGGGACAGGAAGCTCTGGGGCCAACGTCCTGACTTTC. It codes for CASSLGTGSSGANVLTF.

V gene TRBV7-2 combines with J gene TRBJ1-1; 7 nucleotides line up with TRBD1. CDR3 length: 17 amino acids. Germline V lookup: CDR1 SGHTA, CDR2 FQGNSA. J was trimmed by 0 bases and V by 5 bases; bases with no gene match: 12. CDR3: CASSADRAAGMNTEAFF. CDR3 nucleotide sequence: TGTGCCAGCAGCGCCGACAGGGCGGCGGGTATGAACACTGAAGCTTTCTTT.

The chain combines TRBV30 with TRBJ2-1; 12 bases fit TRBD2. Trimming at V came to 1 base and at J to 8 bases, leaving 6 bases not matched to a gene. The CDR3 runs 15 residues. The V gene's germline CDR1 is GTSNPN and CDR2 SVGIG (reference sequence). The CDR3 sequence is CAWSDLAGGPDEQFF. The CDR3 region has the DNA TGTGCCTGGAGTGACCTAGCGGGGGGGCCCGATGAGCAGTTCTTC.

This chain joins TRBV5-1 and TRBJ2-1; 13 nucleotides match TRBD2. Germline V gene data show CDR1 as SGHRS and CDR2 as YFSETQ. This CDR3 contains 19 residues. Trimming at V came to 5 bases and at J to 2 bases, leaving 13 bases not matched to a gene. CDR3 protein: CASRFPGLAGSGAYNEQFF. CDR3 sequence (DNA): TGCGCCAGCAGGTTCCCGGGACTAGCGGGGTCGGGGGCCTACAATGAGCAGTTCTTC. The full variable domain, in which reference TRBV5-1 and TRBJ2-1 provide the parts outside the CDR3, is KAGVTQTPRYLIKTRGQQVTLSCSPISGHRSVSWYQQTPGQGLQFLFEYFSETQRNKGNFPGRFSGRQFSNSRSEMNVSTLELGDSALYLCASRFPGLAGSGAYNEQFFGPGTRLTVL.

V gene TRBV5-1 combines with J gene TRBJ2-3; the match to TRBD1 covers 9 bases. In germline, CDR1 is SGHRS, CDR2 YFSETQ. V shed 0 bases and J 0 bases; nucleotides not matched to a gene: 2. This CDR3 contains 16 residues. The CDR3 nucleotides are TGCGCCAGCAGCTTGGACAGGGGGCATAGCACAGATACGCAGTATTTT. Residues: CASSLDRGHSTDTQYF.

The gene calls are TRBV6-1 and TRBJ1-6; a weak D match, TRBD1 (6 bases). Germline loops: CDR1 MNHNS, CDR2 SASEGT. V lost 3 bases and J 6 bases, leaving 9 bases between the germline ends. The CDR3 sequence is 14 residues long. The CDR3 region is CASSEGARNSPLHF. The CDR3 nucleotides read TGTGCCAGCAGTGAGGGGGCGCGTAATTCACCCCTCCACTTT.

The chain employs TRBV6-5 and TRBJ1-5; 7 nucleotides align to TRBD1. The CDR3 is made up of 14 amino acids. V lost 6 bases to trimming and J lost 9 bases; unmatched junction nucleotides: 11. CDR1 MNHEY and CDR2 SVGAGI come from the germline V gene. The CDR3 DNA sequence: TGTGCCAGCAGCAGACAGGGCGGAACGCGGCCCCAGCATTTT. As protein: CASSRQGGTRPQHF.

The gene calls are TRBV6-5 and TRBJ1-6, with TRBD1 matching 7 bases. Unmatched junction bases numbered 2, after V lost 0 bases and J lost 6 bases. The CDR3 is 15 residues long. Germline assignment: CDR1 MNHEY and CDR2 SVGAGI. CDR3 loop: CASSYSGTANSPLHF. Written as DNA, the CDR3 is TGTGCCAGCAGTTACTCGGGGACAGCTAATTCACCCCTCCACTTT.

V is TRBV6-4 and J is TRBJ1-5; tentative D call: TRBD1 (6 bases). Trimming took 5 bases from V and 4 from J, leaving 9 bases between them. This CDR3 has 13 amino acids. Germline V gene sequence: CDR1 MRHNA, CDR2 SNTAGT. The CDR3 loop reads CASSQGPNQPQHF. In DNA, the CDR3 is TGTGCCAGCAGTCAGGGGCCGAATCAGCCCCAGCATTTT.

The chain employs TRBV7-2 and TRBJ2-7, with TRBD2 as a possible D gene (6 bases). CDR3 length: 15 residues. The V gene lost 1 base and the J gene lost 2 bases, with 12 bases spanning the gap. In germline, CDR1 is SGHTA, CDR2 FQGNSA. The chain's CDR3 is CASSLEFPGAYEQYF. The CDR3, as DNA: TGTGCCAGCAGCTTAGAATTTCCGGGGGCCTACGAGCAGTACTTC.

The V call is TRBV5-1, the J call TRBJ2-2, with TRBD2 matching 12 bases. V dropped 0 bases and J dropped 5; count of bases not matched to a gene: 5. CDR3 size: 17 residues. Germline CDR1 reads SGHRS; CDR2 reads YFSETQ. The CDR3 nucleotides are TGCGCCAGCAGCTTGGGGGGACTAGCGGGTGCGACCGGGGAGCTGTTTTTT. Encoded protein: CASSLGGLAGATGELFF.

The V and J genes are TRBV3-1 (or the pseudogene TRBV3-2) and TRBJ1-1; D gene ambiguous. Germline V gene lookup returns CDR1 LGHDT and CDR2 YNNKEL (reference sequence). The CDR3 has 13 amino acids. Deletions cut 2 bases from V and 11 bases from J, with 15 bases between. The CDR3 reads CASSQFQRAGAFF. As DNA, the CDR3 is TGTGCCAGCAGCCAATTTCAGAGGGCCGGGGCTTTCTTT.

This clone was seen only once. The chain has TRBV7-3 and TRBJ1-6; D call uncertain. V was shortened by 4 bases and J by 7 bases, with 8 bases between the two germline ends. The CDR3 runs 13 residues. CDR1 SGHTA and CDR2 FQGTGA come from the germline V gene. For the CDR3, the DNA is TGTGCCAGCAGCTCTCGGGTGAATTCACCCCTCCACTTT. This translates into CASSSRVNSPLHF. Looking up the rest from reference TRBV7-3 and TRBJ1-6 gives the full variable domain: GAGVSQTPSNKVTEKGKYVELRCDPISGHTALYWYRQSLGQGPEFLIYFQGTGAADDSGLPNDRFFAVRPEGSVSTLKIQRTERGDSAVYLCASSSRVNSPLHFGNGTRLTVT.

CDR3 DNA: TGTGCCAGCAGCCCCTCCCGGGACAACAATGAGCAGTTCTTC. Translation gives CASSPSRDNNEQFF. The rearrangement links TRBV7-3 to TRBJ2-1; D is perhaps TRBD1 (6 bases). Trimming left V 5 bases short and J 5 bases short, with 13 bases between. The CDR3 consists of 14 residues. Germline CDR1 reads SGHTA; CDR2 reads FQGTGA.

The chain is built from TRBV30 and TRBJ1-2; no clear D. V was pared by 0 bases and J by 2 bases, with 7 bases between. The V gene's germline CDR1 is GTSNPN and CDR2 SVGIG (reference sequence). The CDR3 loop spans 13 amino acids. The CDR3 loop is CAWSVHRNYGYTF. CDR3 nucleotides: TGTGCCTGGAGTGTACACAGAAACTATGGCTACACCTTC.

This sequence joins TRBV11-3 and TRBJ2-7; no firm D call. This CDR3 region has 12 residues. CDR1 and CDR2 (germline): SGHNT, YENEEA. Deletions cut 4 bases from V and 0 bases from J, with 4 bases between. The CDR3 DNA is TGTGCCAGCAGCTCTAACTCCTACGAGCAGTACTTC. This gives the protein CASSSNSYEQYF.

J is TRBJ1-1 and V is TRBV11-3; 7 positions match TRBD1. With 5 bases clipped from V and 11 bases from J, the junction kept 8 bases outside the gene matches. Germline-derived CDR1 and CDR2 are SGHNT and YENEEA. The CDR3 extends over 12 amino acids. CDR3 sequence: CASSQRDRGAFF. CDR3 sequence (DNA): TGTGCCAGCAGCCAAAGGGACAGAGGCGCTTTCTTT.

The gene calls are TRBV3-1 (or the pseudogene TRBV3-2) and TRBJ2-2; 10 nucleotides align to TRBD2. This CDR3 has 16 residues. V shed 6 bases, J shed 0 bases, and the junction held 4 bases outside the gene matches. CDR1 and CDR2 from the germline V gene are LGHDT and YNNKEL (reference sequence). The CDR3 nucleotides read TGTGCCAGCAGACTACTAGCGGGGCCGAACACCGGGGAGCTGTTTTTT. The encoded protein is CASRLLAGPNTGELFF.

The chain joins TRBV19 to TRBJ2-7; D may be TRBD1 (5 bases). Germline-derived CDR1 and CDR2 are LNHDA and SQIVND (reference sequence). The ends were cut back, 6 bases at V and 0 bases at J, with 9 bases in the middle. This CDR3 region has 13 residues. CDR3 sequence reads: CASSRQPSYEQYF. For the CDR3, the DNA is TGTGCCAGTAGCAGACAGCCCTCCTACGAGCAGTACTTC.

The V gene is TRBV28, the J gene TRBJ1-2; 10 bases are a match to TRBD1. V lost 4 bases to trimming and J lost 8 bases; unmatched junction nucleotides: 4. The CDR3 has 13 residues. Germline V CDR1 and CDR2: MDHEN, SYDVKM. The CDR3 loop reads CASSWGQGNGYTF. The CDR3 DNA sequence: TGTGCCAGCAGTTGGGGACAGGGGAACGGCTACACCTTC.